One sample yielded the 16 T cell receptor beta chains listed below, sequenced in a study of cytomegalovirus exposure and HLA in healthy donors. PCR involved 60 Vbeta and 13 Jbeta primers. The table came from immunoSEQ multiplex PCR; TCRdb's copy has only in-frame clones and leaves some out. The profile covers about 170,000 clones, with over 75% appearing a single time and around 3.1% taken by the ten largest. Sequenced material: PBMCs. These TCRs come from a female donor in good health and CMV-seronegative.

The chain employs TRBV5-1 and TRBJ2-3; D is possibly TRBD1 (6 bases). Germline CDR1 reads SGHRS; CDR2 reads YFSETQ. The CDR3 extends over 17 amino acids. V lost 8 bases, J lost 1 base, and 23 bases lay in between. The CDR3 region is CASTSFPVQGRTDTQYF. The CDR3 nucleotides are TGCGCCAGTACCAGCTTCCCCGTACAGGGACGCACAGATACGCAGTATTTT.

The V and J genes are TRBV28 and TRBJ2-1; 13 bases align to TRBD2. Germline CDR1 MDHEN, CDR2 SYDVKM. The length of the CDR3 is 15 residues. V was clipped by 6 bases and J by 7 bases; unmatched bases: 6. In nucleotides, the CDR3 is TGTGCCAGCAGCCCGGGGACTAGCGGGAAAAATGAGCAGTTCTTC. Amino acids: CASSPGTSGKNEQFF.

There are a few counts of this clone. The chain couples TRBV5-4 to TRBJ2-7; D call uncertain. This CDR3 region has 12 residues. CDR1 SGHNT and CDR2 YYREEE come from the germline V gene (reference sequence). V was trimmed by 1 base and J by 3 bases, leaving 5 bases between them. The CDR3, as DNA: TGTGCCAGCAGCTTGTCCAGCTACGAGCAGTACTTC. This sequence encodes CASSLSSYEQYF.

This chain uses TRBV7-2 with TRBJ2-1, with 8 positions matching TRBD1. The CDR3 loop spans 12 amino acids. Germline CDR1 SGHTA, CDR2 FQGNSA. Unmatched junction bases numbered 2, after V lost 4 bases and J lost 9 bases. The CDR3 bases are TGTGCCAGCAGCTCCAGGGGGCTTGAGCAGTTCTTC. This encodes CASSSRGLEQFF.

This clone was observed once. This chain links TRBV7-3 with TRBJ2-1, with D possibly matching TRBD2 (5 bases). V was cut by 5 bases and J by 10 bases, with 18 bases left in between. Germline values: CDR1 SGHTA, CDR2 FQGTGA. CDR3 size: 14 residues. The CDR3 DNA reads TGTGCCAGCAGCCAGCCGGGATCCCCCCAGGAGCAGTTCTTC. Amino acids: CASSQPGSPQEQFF.

This rearrangement joins TRBV19 to TRBJ2-6; 7 bases match TRBD1. Unmatched junction bases numbered 9, after V lost 7 bases and J lost 0 bases. Germline V gene lookup returns CDR1 LNHDA and CDR2 SQIVND (reference sequence). The CDR3 spans 17 residues. CDR3 loop: CASTQTGVVSGANVLTF. CDR3 DNA: TGTGCCAGTACCCAAACAGGGGTCGTCTCTGGGGCCAACGTCCTGACTTTC.

The V gene is TRBV18, the J gene TRBJ2-7, with 8 bases aligning to TRBD1. The ends lost 3 bases at V and 6 bases at J; junction bases unmatched: 10. The CDR3 consists of 15 residues. Germline CDR1 and CDR2: KGHSH and LQKENI. This chain's CDR3 is CASSPKDRVGLEQYF. The CDR3 DNA reads as TGTGCCAGCTCACCGAAGGACAGGGTTGGGCTCGAGCAGTACTTC.

The chain uses TRBV14 and TRBJ2-5, with D perhaps TRBD1 (5 bases). CDR3 length equals 17 residues. Per germline, CDR1 SGHDN and CDR2 FVKESK. V was shortened by 0 bases and J by 1 base, with 15 bases between the two germline ends. Here the CDR3 reads CASSQDRARDLQETQYF. CDR3 in DNA: TGTGCCAGCAGCCAAGATCGAGCCAGGGATCTCCAAGAGACCCAGTACTTC.

On this clone: At one end the junction does not follow the germline gene, possibly because of a read error. The gene calls are TRBV7-3 and TRBJ2-7; 11 nucleotides agree with TRBD1. This CDR3 is 16 amino acids long. Looked up from germline, CDR1 is SGHTA and CDR2 is FQGTGA. The CDR3 DNA follows: TGTGCCAGCAGCCTAACCCAGGACAGGGGGCTTTACGAGCAGTACTTC. This encodes CASSLTQDRGLYEQYF.

The chain uses TRBV18 and TRBJ1-1; no clear D gene. V lost 6 bases to trimming and J lost 1 base, with 12 bases between them. Per germline, CDR1 KGHSH and CDR2 LQKENI. The CDR3 runs 14 residues. This CDR3 reads CASSGAAKNTEAFF. The CDR3 coding sequence is TGTGCCAGCTCGGGTGCAGCGAAGAACACTGAAGCTTTCTTT.

The genes are TRBV6-5 and TRBJ1-5; D is possibly TRBD1 (6 bases). The V end lost 5 bases, the J end lost 7 bases, and 18 bases lay between the germline ends. The CDR3 sequence is 15 residues long. The germline V gene encodes CDR1 MNHEY and CDR2 SVGAGI. CDR3 DNA: TGTGCCAGCAGTACGCTACCACAGGGAGCCCAGCCCCAGCATTTT. Protein: CASSTLPQGAQPQHF.

The chain employs TRBV9 and TRBJ1-2; D perhaps matches TRBD1 (5 bases). Germline V gives CDR1 SGDLS, CDR2 YYNGEE. The CDR3 totals 15 residues. Trimming pared 0 bases from V and 4 bases from J, leaving 13 bases between. CDR3 sequence (DNA): TGTGCCAGCAGCGTAGAGGAGGGGAAGGGCTATGGCTACACCTTC. This codes for CASSVEEGKGYGYTF.

The chain uses TRBV18 and TRBJ2-1; TRBD1 agrees at 11 bases. CDR1 is KGHSH and CDR2 is LQKENI in the germline V gene. The CDR3 extends over 18 amino acids. Trimming cost V 2 bases and J 7 bases; bases outside gene matches: 13. CDR3 protein: CASSPARSGQGAPNEQFF. Written as DNA, the CDR3 is TGTGCCAGCTCACCAGCAAGATCAGGACAGGGGGCCCCAAATGAGCAGTTCTTC.

The gene calls are TRBV27 and TRBJ1-2; D is uncertain. Germline V CDR1 and CDR2: MNHEY, SMNVEV (reference sequence). The CDR3 has 11 residues. V lost 10 bases to trimming and J lost 4 bases, with 10 bases between them. CDR3 sequence (DNA): TGTGCCACCTGGTGGGCCTATGGCTACACCTTC. Translated, it gives CATWWAYGYTF.

This clone was found a few times. The V call is TRBV27, the J call TRBJ1-1, with D unresolved. V lost 6 bases and J lost 2, with 10 bases in between. Germline V gene sequence: CDR1 MNHEY, CDR2 SMNVEV (reference sequence). The CDR3 extends over 13 amino acids. In DNA, the CDR3 is TGTGCCAGCAGCCTCACAGTTAACACTGAAGCTTTCTTT. Its translation is CASSLTVNTEAFF.

This clone was counted only a few times. J is TRBJ2-5 and V is TRBV6-5; D unresolved. Germline values: CDR1 MNHEY, CDR2 SVGAGI. There are 12 residues in the CDR3. Trimming stripped 0 bases from V and 5 bases from J, with 4 bases between. CDR3 DNA sequence: TGTGCCAGCAGTTACTCAAGCGAGACCCAGTACTTC. It is translated as CASSYSSETQYF.